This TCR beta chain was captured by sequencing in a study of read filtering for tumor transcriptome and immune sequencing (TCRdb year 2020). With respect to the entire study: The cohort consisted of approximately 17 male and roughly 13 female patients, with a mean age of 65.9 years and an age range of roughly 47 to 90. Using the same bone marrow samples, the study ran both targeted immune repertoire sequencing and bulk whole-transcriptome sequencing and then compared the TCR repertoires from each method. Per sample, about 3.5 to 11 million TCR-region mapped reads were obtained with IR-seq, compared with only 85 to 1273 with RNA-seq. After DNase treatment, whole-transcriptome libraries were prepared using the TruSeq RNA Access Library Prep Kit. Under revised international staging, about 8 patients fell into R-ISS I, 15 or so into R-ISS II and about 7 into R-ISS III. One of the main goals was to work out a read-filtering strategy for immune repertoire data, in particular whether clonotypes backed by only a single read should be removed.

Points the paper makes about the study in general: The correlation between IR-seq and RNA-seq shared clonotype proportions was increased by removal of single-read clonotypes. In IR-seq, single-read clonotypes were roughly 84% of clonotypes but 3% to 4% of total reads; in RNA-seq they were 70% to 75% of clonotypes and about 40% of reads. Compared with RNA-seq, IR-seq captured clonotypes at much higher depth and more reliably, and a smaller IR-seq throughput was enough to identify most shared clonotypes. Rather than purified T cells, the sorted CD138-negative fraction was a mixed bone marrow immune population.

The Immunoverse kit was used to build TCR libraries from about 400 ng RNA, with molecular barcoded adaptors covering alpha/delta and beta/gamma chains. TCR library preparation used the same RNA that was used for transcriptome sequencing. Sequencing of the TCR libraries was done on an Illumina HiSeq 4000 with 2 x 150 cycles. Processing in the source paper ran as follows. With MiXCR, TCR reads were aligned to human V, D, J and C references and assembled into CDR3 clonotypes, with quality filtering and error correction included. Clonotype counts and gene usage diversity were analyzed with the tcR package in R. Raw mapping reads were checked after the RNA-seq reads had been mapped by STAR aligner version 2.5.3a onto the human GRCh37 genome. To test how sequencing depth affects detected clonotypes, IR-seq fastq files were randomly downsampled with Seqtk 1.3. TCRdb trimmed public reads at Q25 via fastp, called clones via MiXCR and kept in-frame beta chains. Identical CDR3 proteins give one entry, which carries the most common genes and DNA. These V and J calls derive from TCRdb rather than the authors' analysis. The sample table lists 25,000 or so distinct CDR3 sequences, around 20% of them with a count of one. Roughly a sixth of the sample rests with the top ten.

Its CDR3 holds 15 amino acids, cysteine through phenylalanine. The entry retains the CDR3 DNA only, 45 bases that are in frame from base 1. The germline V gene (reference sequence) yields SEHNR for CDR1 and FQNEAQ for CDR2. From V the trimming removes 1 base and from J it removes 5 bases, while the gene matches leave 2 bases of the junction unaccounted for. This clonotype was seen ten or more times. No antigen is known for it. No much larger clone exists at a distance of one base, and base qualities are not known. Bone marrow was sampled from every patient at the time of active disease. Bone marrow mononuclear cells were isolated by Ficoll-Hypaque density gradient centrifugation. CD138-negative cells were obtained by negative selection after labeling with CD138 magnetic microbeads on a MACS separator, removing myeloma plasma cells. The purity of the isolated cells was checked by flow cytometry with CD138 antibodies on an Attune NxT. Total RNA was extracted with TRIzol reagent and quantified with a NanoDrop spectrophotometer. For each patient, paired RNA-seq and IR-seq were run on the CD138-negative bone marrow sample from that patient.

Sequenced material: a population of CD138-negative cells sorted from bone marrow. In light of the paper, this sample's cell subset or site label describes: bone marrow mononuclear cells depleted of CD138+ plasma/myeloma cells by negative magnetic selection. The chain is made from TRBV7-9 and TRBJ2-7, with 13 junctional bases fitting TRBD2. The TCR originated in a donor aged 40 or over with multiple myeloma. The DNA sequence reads TGTGCCAGCAGCTTAGGACTAGCGGGAGGCCACGAGCAGTACTTC. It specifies CASSLGLAGGHEQYF.